This TCR beta chain was sequenced during a study of cytomegalovirus exposure and HLA in healthy donors. Profiled with immunoSEQ multiplex PCR; TCRdb holds only in-frame clones, not every one. Found here are 100,000 to 150,000 clones, around nine tenths of them singletons; the top ten hold 2%. Study results and limitations: Specific recognition of CMV antigens was confirmed in vitro for a few chains (all CMV-associated). Per published reports, the classifier diagnosed cytomegalovirus status with high specificity and sensitivity.

Germline V lookup: CDR1 DFQATT, CDR2 SNEGSKA (reference sequence). The V and J ends lost 5 bases and 6 bases, in that order; junction bases with no gene match: 4. The CDR3 totals 11 residues. With respect to this clone: Its specificity is not known.

The source of this sequence is a woman aged 18-29 years in good health and CMV-seronegative. The sequencing sample was made of PBMCs. The V gene is TRBV20-1, the J gene TRBJ2-7; TRBD1 aligns across 7 bases. CDR3 sequence: CSAGQAREQYF. CDR3 coding DNA: TGCAGTGCTGGACAGGCCCGCGAGCAGTACTTC.